The 28 T cell receptor beta chains below come from one sample, sequenced in a study of post-analysis software for immune sequencing data. Study-wide results and caveats: A handful of TRBV segments were significantly more frequent in patients than in controls. TRBV5-6, TRBV5-1 and TRBV20-1 were among these segments.

Their antigen targets remain unknown. The TCR beta cDNA libraries carried unique molecular identifiers. TCRdb re-analysed the PCR reads in MiXCR, keeping a single row per CDR3 protein. The repertoire consists of 450,000 to 650,000 distinct CDR3 sequences, with around 47% occurring once and the leading ten covering 1.7%. Sequencing input: blood. The receptors come from a girl between 5 and 17 years old with multiple sclerosis.

The genes are TRBV27 and TRBJ2-4; 11 bases align to TRBD1. The CDR3 sequence is 16 residues long. Looked up from germline, CDR1 is MNHEY and CDR2 is SMNVEV (reference sequence). V gave up 6 bases and J gave up 5 bases; unmatched junction bases: 9. CDR3 nucleotide sequence: TGTGCCAGCAGCTTAGGGCTGGGACAGGGGGAAAACATTCAGTACTTC. Its protein product is CASSLGLGQGENIQYF.

This chain joins TRBV7-2 and TRBJ1-4, with 10 bases identical to TRBD1. V lost 5 bases and J lost 11; bases outside the gene matches: 11. CDR3 size: 15 residues. The germline V gene has CDR1 SGHTA and CDR2 FQGNSA. CDR3 sequence: CASSLQGDRGAKLFF. The CDR3 nucleotides read TGTGCCAGCAGCCTCCAAGGGGACAGGGGAGCGAAACTGTTTTTT.

This clonotype was observed many times. This rearrangement joins TRBV6-6 to TRBJ2-5; no definite D call. Germline-derived CDR1 and CDR2 are MNHNY and SVGAGI (reference sequence). The CDR3 has 11 residues. Trimming stripped 3 bases from V and 3 bases from J, with 2 bases between. CDR3 sequence (DNA): TGTGCCAGCAGTTATGAAGAGACCCAGTACTTC. Protein sequence: CASSYEETQYF.

This chain connects TRBV12-3 or TRBV12-4 to TRBJ2-1, with 9 bases aligning to TRBD2. The CDR3 is made up of 17 amino acids. V shed 5 bases and J 9 bases; nucleotides not matched to a gene: 17. The CDR3 reads CASSPQTSGLHRAEQFF. CDR3 coding DNA: TGTGCCAGCAGTCCTCAGACTAGCGGTCTTCATAGGGCTGAGCAGTTCTTC.

The J gene is TRBJ2-3, the V gene TRBV7-9; D unresolved. From germline, CDR1 is SEHNR and CDR2 FQNEAQ (reference sequence). Trimming cost V 3 bases and J 2 bases, with 12 bases left between them. The length of the CDR3 is 15 residues. The CDR3 DNA sequence: TGTGCCAGCAGCTTCCTACGAACCCACACAGATACGCAGTATTTT. It yields the protein CASSFLRTHTDTQYF.

This chain uses TRBV27 with TRBJ2-5; D is uncertain. The CDR3 totals 13 residues. Germline CDR1 reads MNHEY; CDR2 reads SMNVEV (reference sequence). Trimming left V 7 bases short and J 2 bases short, with 11 bases between. CDR3: CASTTRGQETQYF. Written as DNA, the CDR3 is TGTGCCAGCACCACGCGCGGACAAGAGACCCAGTACTTC.

The V and J genes are TRBV7-9 and TRBJ2-3; D is possibly TRBD2 (5 bases). The CDR3 is 15 residues long. The germline V and J ends were trimmed by 1 base and 2 bases, with 10 bases remaining between them. Germline assignment: CDR1 SEHNR and CDR2 FQNEAQ (reference sequence). The CDR3 sequence is CASSLEADPTDTQYF. The CDR3 nucleotides read TGTGCCAGCAGCTTAGAAGCGGATCCCACAGATACGCAGTATTTT.

This clonotype was counted a few times. V and J are TRBV5-1 and TRBJ1-4; weak D call: TRBD1 (6 bases). CDR1 and CDR2 (germline): SGHRS, YFSETQ. The CDR3 runs to 15 residues. V was clipped by 3 bases and J by 10 bases, with 19 bases between them. In DNA, the CDR3 is TGCGCCAGCAGCTCCGGGGGCGACCTCGGCGGAAAACTGTTTTTT. It specifies CASSSGGDLGGKLFF.

The genes are TRBV6-6 and TRBJ2-7; a weak D match, TRBD1 (5 bases). The CDR3 is 16 amino acids. CDR1 and CDR2 from the germline V gene are MNHNY and SVGAGI (reference sequence). V lost 0 bases, J lost 0 bases, and 12 bases lay in between. DNA for the CDR3: TGTGCCAGCAGTTACTCGGAGACAGTACTCTCCTACGAGCAGTACTTC. Translated: CASSYSETVLSYEQYF.

This rearrangement joins TRBV6-1 to TRBJ2-5; D is unclear. V lost 2 bases, J lost 1 base, and 11 bases lay in between. The CDR3 extends over 15 amino acids. CDR1 and CDR2 (germline): MNHNS, SASEGT. In DNA, the CDR3 is TGTGCCAGCAGTGAAAGCACAGCATCCCAAGAGACCCAGTACTTC. Residues: CASSESTASQETQYF.

This clonotype occurred a few times. This rearrangement joins TRBV27 to TRBJ1-4; D remains unclear. The germline V gene has CDR1 MNHEY and CDR2 SMNVEV (reference sequence). The V and J ends lost 0 bases and 6 bases respectively, with 11 bases between them. CDR3 length: 15 amino acids. The CDR3 is CASSLSRVKDEKLFF. The DNA of the CDR3 is TGTGCCAGCAGTTTATCAAGGGTCAAAGATGAAAAACTGTTTTTT. Looking up the rest from reference TRBV27 and TRBJ1-4 gives the full variable domain: EAQVTQNPRYLITVTGKKLTVTCSQNMNHEYMSWYRQDPGLGLRQIYYSMNVEVTDKGDVPEGYKVSRKEKRNFPLILESPSPNQTSLYFCASSLSRVKDEKLFFGSGTQLSVL.

With respect to this clonotype: One junction end does not reproduce the germline sequence, and a read error may be involved. This CDR3 reads CSARVGATNTEAFF. CDR3 coding DNA: TGCAGTGCTAGAGTGGGGGCGACGAACACTGAGGCTTTCTTT. The V and J genes are TRBV20-1 and TRBJ1-1; maybe TRBD1 (6 bases). CDR1 is DFQATT and CDR2 is SNEGSKA in the germline V gene (reference sequence). The CDR3 runs 14 residues.

The J gene is TRBJ2-1, the V gene TRBV7-6; 9 nucleotides line up with TRBD2. This CDR3 is 15 amino acids long. Germline CDR1 SGHVS, CDR2 FNYEAQ. The V gene end was trimmed by 5 bases and the J gene end by 8 bases; junction bases not matched to a gene: 10. The chain's CDR3 is CASSIIAGALHEQFF. The CDR3 nucleotides are TGTGCCAGCAGCATAATAGCGGGAGCACTCCATGAGCAGTTCTTC.

This clonotype was counted between two and nine times. In nucleotides, the CDR3 is TGCGCCAGCAGCGCATTTTCAGGGGGCAATCAGCCCCAGCATTTT. It is translated as CASSAFSGGNQPQHF. The rearrangement uses TRBV5-1 and TRBJ1-5; tentative D call: TRBD1 (6 bases). This CDR3 comprises 15 residues. Germline V gives CDR1 SGHRS, CDR2 YFSETQ. V lost 4 bases to trimming and J lost 2 bases, with 13 bases between them. The full variable domain, its missing parts supplied by reference TRBV5-1 and TRBJ1-5, is KAGVTQTPRYLIKTRGQQVTLSCSPISGHRSVSWYQQTPGQGLQFLFEYFSETQRNKGNFPGRFSGRQFSNSRSEMNVSTLELGDSALYLCASSAFSGGNQPQHFGDGTRLSIL.

The V call is TRBV20-1, the J call TRBJ1-5; perhaps TRBD1 as D (6 bases). The germline CDR1 and CDR2 sequences are DFQATT and SNEGSKA (reference sequence). Trimming took 6 bases from V and 9 from J, leaving 18 bases between them. This CDR3 has 13 amino acids. CDR3 in DNA: TGCAGTGCAGCTCAAGGGGGGCTCGGGCCCCAGCATTTT. It yields the protein CSAAQGGLGPQHF.

The gene calls are TRBV28 and TRBJ1-2; no reliable D call. Germline loops: CDR1 MDHEN, CDR2 SYDVKM. This CDR3 is 13 amino acids long. V gave up 2 bases and J gave up 7 bases, with 11 bases separating them. CDR3 DNA: TGTGCCAGCAGTTTAGGGCGGAGTGGTGGCTACACCTTC. It translates to CASSLGRSGGYTF.

The chain links TRBV10-3 to TRBJ2-3; TRBD2 might be the D (5 bases). Germline V gene sequence: CDR1 ENHRY, CDR2 SYGVKD. This CDR3 is 14 amino acids long. V was pared by 3 bases and J by 2 bases, with 9 bases between. CDR3 region: CAISDLAATDTQYF. In nucleotides, the CDR3 is TGTGCCATCAGTGATCTAGCAGCCACAGATACGCAGTATTTT.

V usage is TRBV5-1 and J usage is TRBJ2-1; 12 positions match TRBD2. There are 16 residues in the CDR3. Germline CDR1 SGHRS, CDR2 YFSETQ. V shed 4 bases and J 10 bases; nucleotides not matched to a gene: 12. This CDR3 is CASSQTSGSSAYEQFF. The CDR3 nucleotides read TGCGCCAGCAGCCAGACTAGCGGGAGTTCGGCATACGAGCAGTTCTTC.

This clonotype came up a few times. This rearrangement joins TRBV30 to TRBJ2-6; D is unclear. The germline V gene has CDR1 GTSNPN and CDR2 SVGIG (reference sequence). Trimming took 0 bases from V and 5 from J, leaving 5 bases between them. The CDR3 runs to 13 residues. CDR3 region: CAWSVPRANVLTF. DNA of the CDR3: TGTGCCTGGAGTGTACCCCGGGCCAACGTCCTGACTTTC.

The gene calls are TRBV2 and TRBJ1-4; 8 bases map to TRBD1. V lost 8 bases and J lost 5; bases outside the gene matches: 1. The CDR3 covers 12 residues. CDR1 and CDR2 from the germline V gene are SNHLY and FYNNEI. CDR3 residues: CASRTGNEKLFF. The CDR3 nucleotides read TGTGCCAGCCGGACAGGGAATGAAAAACTGTTTTTT.

The chain's CDR3 is CASSLGGAGGPRETQYF. CDR3 nucleotide sequence: TGCGCCAGCAGCTTGGGAGGAGCGGGAGGGCCGAGAGAGACCCAGTACTTC. The chain employs TRBV5-1 and TRBJ2-5, with 10 bases fitting TRBD2. The V and J ends lost 0 bases and 4 bases, in that order; junction bases with no gene match: 9. CDR1 and CDR2 (germline): SGHRS, YFSETQ. The CDR3 extends over 17 amino acids.

This clonotype has a handful of counts. The rearrangement links TRBV20-1 to TRBJ2-3; 9 bases line up with TRBD2. Trimming cost V 1 base and J 2 bases; bases outside gene matches: 4. CDR1 is DFQATT and CDR2 is SNEGSKA in the germline V gene (reference sequence). The CDR3 is made up of 15 amino acids. The CDR3 here is CSARVSSGNTDTQYF. CDR3 coding DNA: TGCAGTGCTAGAGTGTCTAGCGGGAACACAGATACGCAGTATTTT.

This clonotype was picked up a small number of times. CDR3 amino acids: CAGTNGTQYF. The CDR3, as DNA: TGCGCCGGGACCAATGGGACCCAGTACTTC. This chain uses TRBV5-1 with TRBJ2-5, with D perhaps being TRBD1 or TRBD2 (5 bases each). V gave up 10 bases and J gave up 7 bases, with 11 bases separating them. The germline CDR1 and CDR2 sequences are SGHRS and YFSETQ. The CDR3 has 10 amino acids.

In its sample, this clonotype was seen a few times. This sequence joins TRBV6-1 and TRBJ2-1; possibly TRBD1 or TRBD2 for D (5 bases each). Trimming cost V 6 bases and J 3 bases, with 18 bases left between them. CDR3 length: 16 amino acids. Germline V gene lookup returns CDR1 MNHNS and CDR2 SASEGT. The CDR3 bases are TGTGCCAGCAGCTCACCCTTCGGGGCGAGCTACAATGAGCAGTTCTTC. It translates to CASSSPFGASYNEQFF.

CDR3 protein: CASSYRTGGRGGYTF. The DNA for the CDR3 is TGTGCCAGCAGTTACCGGACAGGGGGGCGCGGTGGCTACACCTTC. The chain combines TRBV6-5 with TRBJ1-2; TRBD1 agrees at 10 bases. Germline values: CDR1 MNHEY, CDR2 SVGAGI. The CDR3 runs 15 residues. The V and J ends lost 2 bases and 7 bases, in that order; junction bases with no gene match: 7.

The chain links TRBV20-1 to TRBJ2-5; D is undetermined. TRBJ2-4 explains the end of the DNA better; the J call may be wrong. Germline loops: CDR1 DFQATT, CDR2 SNEGSKA (reference sequence). The CDR3 covers 13 residues. The CDR3 DNA reads as TGCAGTGCTAGAGTCCCCGGGCCAAACATTCAGTACTTC. Protein product: CSARVPGPNIQYF.

The chain links TRBV5-5 to TRBJ2-7; 8 nucleotides agree with TRBD2. In germline, CDR1 is SGHKS, CDR2 YYEKEE (reference sequence). V lost 0 bases, J lost 4 bases, and 3 bases stayed unmatched. This CDR3 spans 14 amino acids. The CDR3 bases are TGTGCCAGCAGCTTGGGACTAGCGAGATACGAGCAGTACTTC. It yields the protein CASSLGLARYEQYF.

The gene calls are TRBV7-9 and TRBJ1-6; 8 positions agree with TRBD1. This CDR3 region has 15 residues. V shed 3 bases, J shed 6 bases, and the junction held 4 bases outside the gene matches. From germline, CDR1 is SEHNR and CDR2 FQNEAQ (reference sequence). CDR3 residues: CASSFTGQGNSPLHF. The CDR3 nucleotides read TGTGCCAGCAGCTTCACAGGACAGGGTAATTCACCCCTCCACTTT.